Presented here are 17 T cell receptor beta chains from one specimen sequenced in a study of Graves' ophthalmopathy and Graves' hyperthyroidism. RNA transcripts yielded amplified TCR beta CDR3 regions. The authors performed first-round RT-PCR with HTBI primers and then a second-round multiplex PCR. MiXCR, run by TCRdb on the multiplex PCR reads, gives a single entry per CDR3 protein. This table holds over 45,000 distinct CDR3 sequences, over 40% found once. The sequenced material came from peripheral blood. These receptors came from an adult man with Graves' ophthalmopathy.

A note on this clonotype: The junction departs from germline at one end; a sequencing error may be responsible. The gene calls are TRBV29-1 and TRBJ1-1; D not certain. CDR1 and CDR2 (germline): SQVTM, ANQGSEA. This CDR3 has 14 amino acids. The CDR3 DNA is TGCAGCGTTGAAGTTGACCCCAGAGACACTGAGGCTTTCTTT. Protein: CSVEVDPRDTEAFF. Drawing the rest from reference TRBV29-1 and TRBJ1-1, the complete variable domain is SAVISQKPSRDICQRGTSLTIQCQVDSQVTMMFWYRQQPGQSLTLIATANQGSEATYESGFVIDKFPISRPNLTFSTLTVSNMSPEDSSIYLCSVEVDPRDTEAFFGQGTRLTVV.

This chain joins TRBV7-9 and TRBJ2-1, with 11 bases identical to TRBD1. Trimming removed 5 bases from V and 6 bases from J; junction bases left unmatched: 6. The CDR3 has 15 amino acids. In germline, CDR1 is SEHNR, CDR2 FQNEAQ (reference sequence). CDR3 residues: CASSVSGTGGNEQFF. CDR3 DNA sequence: TGTGCCAGCAGCGTGTCCGGGACAGGGGGCAATGAGCAGTTCTTC.

This clonotype was picked up many times. This chain links TRBV6-1 with TRBJ1-2; TRBD1 agrees at 8 bases. The CDR3 has 15 amino acids. J lost 3 bases, V lost 0 bases, and 3 bases had no gene match. Germline CDR1 and CDR2: MNHNS and SASEGT. The CDR3 DNA sequence: TGTGCCAGCAGTGAAGCCATGACAGGGGACTATGGCTACACCTTC. This gives the protein CASSEAMTGDYGYTF.

This chain connects TRBV11-2 to TRBJ2-2; unclear D gene. Trimming cost V 5 bases and J 5 bases, with 9 bases left between them. The CDR3 has 13 residues. Germline V gives CDR1 SGHAT, CDR2 FQNNGV. CDR3 nucleotide sequence: TGTGCCAGCAGCCCACCGATTACCGGGGAGCTGTTTTTT. The encoded protein is CASSPPITGELFF.

As for this clonotype: This may stem from a read error, because a much larger clone lies one nucleotide away. The CDR3 end shows no conserved phenylalanine or tryptophan, and so a read error is likely. The chain employs TRBV3-1 and TRBJ1-4, with D unclear. V lost 0 bases and J 4 bases, leaving 9 bases between the germline ends. From germline, CDR1 is LGHDT and CDR2 YNNKEL (reference sequence). The CDR3 consists of 15 residues. The CDR3 nucleotides are TGTGCCAGCAGCCAAGATCGGCGGGGTAATGAAAAACTGTTTCTT. This sequence encodes CASSQDRRGNEKLFL.

This clonotype is classed as medium-sized. The chain employs TRBV29-1 and TRBJ2-2, with no clear D. The CDR3 covers 15 residues. Germline V gene lookup returns CDR1 SQVTM and CDR2 ANQGSEA. With 5 bases removed from V and 1 base from J, the gap between germline ends came to 14 bases. CDR3 protein: CSVPNQCLNTGELFF. CDR3 nucleotide sequence: TGCAGCGTTCCTAATCAGTGCCTGAACACCGGGGAGCTGTTTTTT.

This clonotype has just a few counts. This chain uses TRBV2 with TRBJ1-1; D call uncertain. The CDR3 length is 16 residues. V dropped 3 bases and J dropped 4 bases, with 18 bases sitting between them. Germline V CDR1 and CDR2: SNHLY, FYNNEI. CDR3 in amino acids: CASSESGLRMVTEAFF. The CDR3 DNA sequence: TGTGCCAGCAGTGAGTCAGGCCTCCGTATGGTCACTGAAGCTTTCTTT.

This clonotype is termed medium-sized. The rearrangement joins TRBV29-1 to TRBJ2-3; D not certain. The CDR3 consists of 11 residues. Germline CDR1 SQVTM, CDR2 ANQGSEA. V was clipped by 4 bases and J by 6 bases, with 8 bases between them. This CDR3 reads CSVGHEDTQYF. Here the CDR3 DNA reads TGCAGCGTTGGACATGAGGATACGCAGTATTTT.

This clonotype was picked up a small number of times. This clone may be a read error of a much larger clone one base away. This chain links TRBV28 with TRBJ2-5, with 7 bases identical to TRBD1. The ends lost 2 bases at V and 3 bases at J; junction bases unmatched: 6. Germline CDR1 reads MDHEN; CDR2 reads SYDVKM. The CDR3 extends over 15 amino acids. The CDR3 DNA is TGTGCCAGCAGTTTAGGGGGACAGAGTGAAGAGACCCAGTACTTC. Its protein is CASSLGGQSEETQYF.

The table lists this clonotype with a count of one. The chain couples TRBV7-9 to TRBJ1-2, with D hard to call. In germline, CDR1 is SEHNR, CDR2 FQNEAQ (reference sequence). The CDR3 consists of 13 residues. Trimming took off 6 bases at V and 8 bases at J, with 16 bases between the two ends. DNA for the CDR3: TGTGCCAGCAGTCTAACGGACGGAAAGGGCTACACCTTC. It specifies CASSLTDGKGYTF.

The rearrangement joins TRBV20-1 to TRBJ2-1; 13 bases map to TRBD2. The CDR3 is made up of 14 amino acids. J lost 13 bases, V lost 5 bases, and 11 bases had no gene match. CDR1 is DFQATT and CDR2 is SNEGSKA in the germline V gene (reference sequence). The CDR3: CSAVVPGTSGTQFF. CDR3 DNA sequence: TGCAGTGCTGTAGTACCCGGGACTAGCGGGACCCAGTTCTTC.

In its sample, this clonotype was seen many times. V usage is TRBV2 and J usage is TRBJ2-5; 11 bases line up with TRBD2. The germline gives CDR1 SNHLY, CDR2 FYNNEI. The CDR3 is made up of 14 amino acids. J gave up 7 bases and V 7 bases, and 8 bases lay outside the gene matches. The CDR3 DNA reads TGTGCCAGCAACGTAGCGGGGGGGAGAAGGACCCAGTACTTC. Translated, it gives CASNVAGGRRTQYF.

With respect to this clonotype: The CDR3 does not end in the conserved phenylalanine or tryptophan, so this is likely a read error. V gene TRBV19 combines with J gene TRBJ1-2; D is uncertain. This CDR3 has 13 amino acids. CDR1 LNHDA and CDR2 SQIVND come from the germline V gene (reference sequence). Trimming cost V 4 bases and J 7 bases, with 13 bases left between them. In nucleotides, the CDR3 is TGTGCCAGTAGTACGTCAGGATTCTGTGGCTACACCCTC. Its translation: CASSTSGFCGYTL.

This clonotype showed up many times. V gene TRBV4-1 combines with J gene TRBJ2-1; D remains unclear. The CDR3 runs 15 residues. Trimming removed 4 bases from V and 7 bases from J, with 17 bases in between. Germline assignment: CDR1 MGHRA and CDR2 YSYEKL. CDR3 protein: CASSPISTGLNEQFF. CDR3 sequence (DNA): TGCGCCAGCAGCCCAATATCAACGGGCCTTAATGAGCAGTTCTTC.

This clonotype came up many times. V and J are TRBV6-5 and TRBJ2-1; unclear D gene. Germline CDR1 is MNHEY and CDR2 is SVGAGI. V was shortened by 2 bases and J by 0 bases, with 2 bases between the two germline ends. This CDR3 has 13 residues. As DNA, the CDR3 is TGTGCCAGCAGTTACGACTCCTACAATGAGCAGTTCTTC. Translating gives CASSYDSYNEQFF.

The chain recombines TRBV6-1 with TRBJ2-3, with D uncertain. Trimming pared 5 bases from V and 3 bases from J, leaving 12 bases between. The CDR3 has 14 amino acids. CDR1 and CDR2 from the germline V gene are MNHNS and SASEGT. CDR3 protein: CASSYSRRTDTQYF. The CDR3 DNA reads TGTGCCAGCAGTTACTCGAGAAGGACAGATACGCAGTATTTT.

This clonotype was recorded at least ten times. This chain joins TRBV20-1 and TRBJ2-3; D ambiguous. The CDR3 consists of 15 residues. Per germline, CDR1 DFQATT and CDR2 SNEGSKA (reference sequence). With 2 bases removed from V and 3 bases from J, the gap between germline ends came to 15 bases. CDR3 protein: CSARLAELGTDTQYF. The CDR3 nucleotides read TGCAGTGCTAGATTGGCAGAGTTAGGGACAGATACGCAGTATTTT.